The 31 T cell receptor beta chains below come from one sample, sequenced in a study of T cell responses to AZD1222 COVID-19 vaccine. Here immunoSEQ multiplex PCR was the method, and the copy in TCRdb shows in-frame clones only, minus some. The sample consists of 150,000 to 200,000 clones, 90% to 95% of them appearing once. The sequenced sample was peripheral blood, obtained 28 days after the second AZD1222 dose. The receptors shown here come from an adult who received the AZD1222 COVID-19 vaccine.

The chain employs TRBV6-5 and TRBJ1-2, with a weak D call TRBD1 (5 bases). CDR1 is MNHEY, CDR2 SVGAGI, per germline. Trimming pared 4 bases from V and 3 bases from J, leaving 15 bases between. CDR3 length: 15 amino acids. The CDR3 coding sequence is TGTGCCAGCAGTTCGCGGGACGGAGGTTACTATGGCTACACCTTC. Translation gives CASSSRDGGYYGYTF.

The rearrangement joins TRBV2 to TRBJ2-4; TRBD2 matches at 8 bases. The junction had 6 bases not matched to a gene; V was cut back by 8 bases and J by 0 bases. This CDR3 region has 15 residues. Germline CDR1 is SNHLY and CDR2 is FYNNEI. The chain's CDR3 is CASASGGVAKNIQYF. As DNA, the CDR3 is TGTGCCAGCGCCTCGGGGGGGGTAGCCAAAAACATTCAGTACTTC.

The chain links TRBV24-1 to TRBJ2-2, with D hard to call. Trimming took 5 bases from V and 1 from J, leaving 10 bases between them. The CDR3 is 15 residues long. Germline CDR1 reads KGHDR; CDR2 reads SFDVKD. CDR3 DNA: TGTGCCACCAGTGCCGTTGACAAGAACACCGGGGAGCTGTTTTTT. It translates to CATSAVDKNTGELFF.

The chain recombines TRBV7-2 with TRBJ2-7, with a tentative D call TRBD2 (6 bases). CDR1 is SGHTA, CDR2 FQGNSA, per germline. Trimming shortened V by 5 bases and J by 6 bases, and 17 bases separated the two germline ends. The CDR3 loop spans 14 amino acids. CDR3: CASSPNRGTSEQYF. The CDR3 nucleotides are TGTGCCAGCAGCCCAAACCGAGGGACTTCCGAGCAGTACTTC.

Remarks on this clone: The sample holds other DNA sequences that translate to the same CDR3. The V gene is TRBV11-3, the J gene TRBJ2-1; TRBD2 agrees at 12 bases. Trimming at V came to 1 base and at J to 7 bases, leaving 2 bases not matched to a gene. Per germline, CDR1 SGHNT and CDR2 YENEEA. The CDR3 contains 15 residues. CDR3 DNA sequence: TGTGCCAGCAGCTTAGGGACTAGCGGGACGAATGAGCAGTTCTTC. This sequence encodes CASSLGTSGTNEQFF.

The chain employs TRBV7-2 and TRBJ2-1; the match to TRBD2 covers 9 bases. The CDR3 runs to 15 residues. Germline trimming cut 4 bases from V and 3 bases from J; bases unmatched to any gene: 4. The V gene's germline CDR1 is SGHTA and CDR2 FQGNSA. CDR3 residues: CASSWREGVYNEQFF. CDR3 bases: TGTGCCAGCAGCTGGCGGGAGGGCGTCTACAATGAGCAGTTCTTC.

The J gene is TRBJ1-5, the V gene TRBV2, with no clear D. The CDR3 spans 13 residues. Trimming pared 3 bases from V and 4 bases from J, leaving 7 bases between. The germline V gene encodes CDR1 SNHLY and CDR2 FYNNEI. CDR3 nucleotides: TGTGCCAGCAGTGATTTCCGGAATCAGCCCCAGCATTTT. The encoded protein is CASSDFRNQPQHF. Looking up the rest from reference TRBV2 and TRBJ1-5 gives the full variable domain: EPEVTQTPSHQVTQMGQEVILRCVPISNHLYFYWYRQILGQKVEFLVSFYNNEISEKSEIFDDQFSVERPDGSNFTLKIRSTKLEDSAMYFCASSDFRNQPQHFGDGTRLSIL.

The chain carries TRBV11-2 and TRBJ2-1; 8 bases agree with TRBD2. V shed 6 bases and J 5 bases; nucleotides not matched to a gene: 9. CDR3 length equals 15 residues. CDR1 is SGHAT and CDR2 is FQNNGV in the germline V gene. DNA for the CDR3: TGTGCCAGCAGACGTACTAGCGGAGCCAACAATGAGCAGTTCTTC. Translation gives CASRRTSGANNEQFF.

The V and J genes are TRBV4-2 and TRBJ2-5; a possible D gene is TRBD1 (6 bases). Germline CDR1 LGHNA, CDR2 YNFKEQ. CDR3 length: 15 amino acids. Trimming took off 0 bases at V and 3 bases at J, with 11 bases between the two ends. The CDR3 nucleotides read TGTGCCAGCAGCCAAGAAGGGGGAGAGGAAGAGACCCAGTACTTC. It specifies CASSQEGGEEETQYF.

This clone was counted once. CDR3 coding DNA: TGTGCCAGCACCGACAGGGGGGAAGCTTTCTTT. The encoded protein is CASTDRGEAFF. The genes are TRBV6-5 and TRBJ1-1; the match to TRBD1 covers 9 bases. The CDR3 is made up of 11 amino acids. The V gene's germline CDR1 is MNHEY and CDR2 SVGAGI. The junction had 2 bases not matched to a gene; V was cut back by 7 bases and J by 8 bases.

CDR3 region: CATLSGGLSYNEQFF. CDR3 in DNA: TGTGCCACCCTTTCGGGAGGACTCTCCTACAATGAGCAGTTCTTC. The genes are TRBV6-5 and TRBJ2-1, with TRBD2 matching over 7 bases. This CDR3 contains 15 residues. Germline-derived CDR1 and CDR2 are MNHEY and SVGAGI. V was clipped by 10 bases and J by 0 bases; unmatched bases: 9.

The CDR3 protein is CASSLGGWDTDTQYF. CDR3 DNA: TGCGCCAGCAGCCTAGGGGGGTGGGACACAGATACGCAGTATTTT. The chain uses TRBV4-3 and TRBJ2-3, with D perhaps matching TRBD1 or TRBD2 (6 bases each). V lost 4 bases and J 2 bases, leaving 13 bases between the germline ends. The CDR3 loop spans 15 amino acids. CDR1 and CDR2 (germline): LGHNA, YSLEER.

The genes are TRBV19 and TRBJ1-5, with TRBD1 as a possible D gene (6 bases). From germline, CDR1 is LNHDA and CDR2 SQIVND (reference sequence). Trimming left V 1 base short and J 2 bases short, with 18 bases between. The CDR3 contains 18 residues. CDR3 sequence: CASSIGVRWGGGNQPQHF. CDR3 sequence (DNA): TGTGCCAGTAGTATAGGGGTAAGGTGGGGGGGCGGCAATCAGCCCCAGCATTTT. Combining the CDR3 with reference TRBV19 and TRBJ1-5 gives the whole variable domain DGGITQSPKYLFRKEGQNVTLSCEQNLNHDAMYWYRQDPGQGLRLIYYSQIVNDFQKGDIAEGYSVSREKKESFPLTVTSAQKNPTAFYLCASSIGVRWGGGNQPQHFGDGTRLSIL.

This chain uses TRBV5-1 with TRBJ2-2; TRBD1 or TRBD2 may be the D gene (5 bases each). The CDR3 has 15 residues. Per the germline V gene, CDR1 is SGHRS and CDR2 is YFSETQ. Trimming stripped 3 bases from V and 5 bases from J, with 14 bases between. Written as DNA, the CDR3 is TGCGCCAGCAGCTCCGTCGGTGGGGGAACCGGGGAGCTGTTTTTT. Translation: CASSSVGGGTGELFF.

This clone was counted between two and nine times. J is TRBJ1-2 and V is TRBV10-3; 10 bases match TRBD1. The CDR3 sequence is 15 residues long. V was pared by 3 bases and J by 5 bases, with 6 bases of the junction left unmatched. Germline assignment: CDR1 ENHRY and CDR2 SYGVKD. CDR3 nucleotides: TGTGCCATCAGTGATCCGGACAGGGGGATTTATGGCTACACCTTC. As protein: CAISDPDRGIYGYTF.

The table lists this clone with a few counts. The V and J genes are TRBV4-2 and TRBJ1-6; no clear D. The CDR3 length is 14 residues. In germline, CDR1 is LGHNA, CDR2 YNFKEQ. V gave up 1 base and J gave up 5 bases, with 6 bases separating them. CDR3: CASSQGRDNSPLHF. CDR3 in DNA: TGTGCCAGCAGCCAAGGGCGGGATAATTCACCCCTCCACTTT.

The chain carries TRBV27 and TRBJ2-7; 11 nucleotides align to TRBD1. The CDR3 totals 15 residues. The V segment lost 7 bases and the J segment 0 bases; nucleotides outside the gene matches: 5. The germline V gene encodes CDR1 MNHEY and CDR2 SMNVEV (reference sequence). CDR3 sequence: CASTRGTGGSYEQYF. DNA for the CDR3: TGTGCCAGCACCCGGGGGACAGGGGGCTCCTACGAGCAGTACTTC.

The CDR3, as DNA: TGTGCCAGGGAGACGAAGGGAGTCTATGGCTACACCTTC. This sequence encodes CARETKGVYGYTF. J is TRBJ1-2 and V is TRBV12-3 or TRBV12-4; D is unclear. The CDR3 is 13 amino acids. Trimming left V 9 bases short and J 4 bases short, with 15 bases between.

The chain employs TRBV9 and TRBJ1-2; D unclear. CDR3 length: 15 amino acids. V was pared by 0 bases and J by 7 bases, with 16 bases between. CDR1 is SGDLS and CDR2 is YYNGEE in the germline V gene. Here the CDR3 reads CASSVATSGEGGYTF. As DNA, the CDR3 is TGTGCCAGCAGCGTAGCTACTTCCGGGGAGGGTGGCTACACCTTC. The whole variable domain, remainder taken from reference TRBV9 and TRBJ1-2, is DSGVTQTPKHLITATGQRVTLRCSPRSGDLSVYWYQQSLDQGLQFLIQYYNGEERAKGNILERFSAQQFPDLHSELNLSSLELGDSALYFCASSVATSGEGGYTFGSGTRLTVV.

V and J are TRBV18 and TRBJ1-2; D perhaps matches TRBD1 (5 bases). The germline V gene has CDR1 KGHSH and CDR2 LQKENI. The V end was cut by 8 bases, the J end by 4 bases, with 11 bases between. This CDR3 has 12 amino acids. This CDR3 reads CASGGRFYGYTF. The CDR3 coding sequence is TGTGCCAGCGGGGGACGGTTCTATGGCTACACCTTC.

The chain is built from TRBV21-1 and TRBJ1-1; no check of the table's D call, TRBD1, against the DNA was made. TRBV21-1 is noted as a pseudogene. The CDR3 has 13 residues. The chain's CDR3 is CASLTEMGPEAFF. As DNA, the CDR3 is TGTGCCAGCTTAACAGAGATGGGGCCTGAAGCTTTCTTT.

The chain carries TRBV6-5 and TRBJ1-1, with a weak D call TRBD1 (5 bases). The CDR3 has 15 residues. Germline CDR1 reads MNHEY; CDR2 reads SVGAGI. V lost 5 bases, J lost 4 bases, and 17 bases lay in between. The CDR3 here is CASSTTGPGSTEAFF. The CDR3 DNA follows: TGTGCCAGCAGTACCACAGGTCCTGGGAGCACTGAAGCTTTCTTT.

This rearrangement joins TRBV7-2 to TRBJ2-7; 8 bases match TRBD1. The CDR3 has 16 residues. Losses at the gene ends were 1 base for V and 2 bases for J; bases not matched to a gene: 7. The germline V gene encodes CDR1 SGHTA and CDR2 FQGNSA. The CDR3 nucleotides read TGTGCCAGCAGCTTAGGGACAGGGATGATGCCCTACGAGCAGTACTTC. It specifies CASSLGTGMMPYEQYF. Supplemented by reference TRBV7-2 and TRBJ2-7, the full variable domain reads GAGVSQSPSNKVTEKGKDVELRCDPISGHTALYWYRQSLGQGLEFLIYFQGNSAPDKSGLPSDRFSAERTGGSVSTLTIQRTQQEDSAVYLCASSLGTGMMPYEQYFGPGTRLTVT.

CDR3 protein: CASSFFRGANTGELFF. Here the CDR3 DNA reads TGTGCCAGCAGTTTTTTTCGGGGCGCGAACACCGGGGAGCTGTTTTTT. This chain connects TRBV28 to TRBJ2-2; D is possibly TRBD1 or TRBD2 (5 bases each). Germline V gene lookup returns CDR1 MDHEN and CDR2 SYDVKM. The CDR3 runs to 16 residues. With 3 bases removed from V and 0 bases from J, the gap between germline ends came to 11 bases.

The J gene is TRBJ2-7, the V gene TRBV6-1, with 8 bases lining up with TRBD2. The CDR3 has 15 amino acids. Germline V lookup: CDR1 MNHNS, CDR2 SASEGT. V dropped 2 bases and J dropped 3; count of bases not matched to a gene: 6. The CDR3 is CASSESGSGGYEQYF. CDR3 sequence (DNA): TGTGCCAGCAGTGAAAGCGGGAGTGGAGGCTACGAGCAGTACTTC.

The V call is TRBV3-1 (or the pseudogene TRBV3-2), the J call TRBJ1-1; no clear D gene. Trimming removed 4 bases at V and 1 base at J, with 10 bases between. The CDR3 has 14 residues. CDR1 is LGHDT, CDR2 YNNKEL, per germline (reference sequence). The CDR3 region has the DNA TGTGCCAGCAGCCCTCGGGGTAAGAACACTGAAGCTTTCTTT. As protein: CASSPRGKNTEAFF.

V usage is TRBV7-9 and J usage is TRBJ2-7, with 11 bases matching TRBD1. Germline V gene lookup returns CDR1 SEHNR and CDR2 FQNEAQ (reference sequence). This CDR3 spans 14 amino acids. J was trimmed by 4 bases and V by 4 bases; bases with no gene match: 3. CDR3 coding DNA: TGTGCCAGCAGCTCGGACAGGGGGCTTTACGAGCAGTACTTC. Translation gives CASSSDRGLYEQYF. Variable domain in full (rest from reference TRBV7-9 and TRBJ2-7): DTGVSQNPRHKITKRGQNVTFRCDPISEHNRLYWYRQTLGQGPEFLTYFQNEAQLEKSRLLSDRFSAERPKGSFSTLEIQRTEQGDSAMYLCASSSDRGLYEQYFGPGTRLTVT.

The chain employs TRBV28 and TRBJ1-5; 7 bases line up with TRBD1. The germline gives CDR1 MDHEN, CDR2 SYDVKM. The CDR3 covers 15 residues. The V gene end was trimmed by 6 bases and the J gene end by 5 bases; junction bases not matched to a gene: 10. CDR3 nucleotides: TGTGCCAGCAGGCCCTTATTGAGGGGGCATCAGCCCCAGCATTTT. Its translation: CASRPLLRGHQPQHF.

This clone occurred once. This chain uses TRBV28 with TRBJ1-5; tentatively, D is TRBD1 (5 bases). Trimming took off 5 bases at V and 7 bases at J, with 15 bases between the two ends. CDR1 and CDR2 (germline): MDHEN, SYDVKM. The CDR3 contains 14 residues. This CDR3 reads CASSGQGWSQPQHF. The CDR3 DNA reads TGTGCCAGCAGTGGGCAGGGATGGAGCCAGCCCCAGCATTTT. The full variable domain, its missing parts supplied by reference TRBV28 and TRBJ1-5, is DVKVTQSSRYLVKRTGEKVFLECVQDMDHENMFWYRQDPGLGLRLIYFSYDVKMKEKGDIPEGYSVSREKKERFSLILESASTNQTSMYLCASSGQGWSQPQHFGDGTRLSIL.

This rearrangement joins TRBV10-3 to TRBJ2-2; the match to TRBD2 covers 11 bases. Germline-derived CDR1 and CDR2 are ENHRY and SYGVKD. Germline trimming cut 8 bases from V and 5 bases from J; bases unmatched to any gene: 10. This CDR3 region has 16 residues. The CDR3 loop is CAIRGTSGGKTGELFF. The CDR3 DNA reads TGTGCCATCCGGGGAACTAGCGGGGGAAAGACCGGGGAGCTGTTTTTT.

This chain links TRBV5-1 with TRBJ2-7; 9 bases line up with TRBD2. The CDR3 is made up of 12 amino acids. Germline-derived CDR1 and CDR2 are SGHRS and YFSETQ. V dropped 7 bases and J dropped 2; count of bases not matched to a gene: 1. The CDR3 reads CASASGTYEQYF. CDR3 coding DNA: TGCGCCAGCGCTAGCGGGACCTACGAGCAGTACTTC.